The entry that follows covers one T cell receptor (beta chain) sequence. Its matching antigen is unknown. Both 60 Vbeta primers and 13 Jbeta primers went into the PCR. The method was immunoSEQ multiplex PCR; TCRdb's version includes in-frame clones alone and lacks a portion of them. Its listing shows fewer than 250,000 clones. This specimen comes from a study of cytomegalovirus exposure and HLA in healthy donors. Study observations and caveats: For most TCR beta V segments, an earlier analysis put the productive rate at about 90% or about 30% of the time. The study put roughly 160 TCR beta chains on its list as cytomegalovirus-associated. Presence/absence analyses assumed roughly uniform sequencing depth across donors.

Germline lookup yields CDR1 LNHDA and CDR2 SQIVND (reference sequence). Trimming at V came to 7 bases and at J to 7 bases, leaving 14 bases not matched to a gene. The length of the CDR3 is 16 residues. The sequence was obtained from a woman aged 25 to 39 in good health and CMV-seropositive. The sequencing input was PBMCs. The V call is TRBV19, the J call TRBJ2-1, with 9 bases aligning to TRBD2. CDR3 protein: CASIPFAGGVTNEQFF. In nucleotides, the CDR3 is TGTGCCAGTATCCCTTTTGCGGGAGGGGTTACGAATGAGCAGTTCTTC.